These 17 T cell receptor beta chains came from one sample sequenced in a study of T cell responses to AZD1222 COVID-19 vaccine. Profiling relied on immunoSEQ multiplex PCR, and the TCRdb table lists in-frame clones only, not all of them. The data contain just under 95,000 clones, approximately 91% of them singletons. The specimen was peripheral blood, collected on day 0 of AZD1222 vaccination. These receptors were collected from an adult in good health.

CDR3 sequence (DNA): TGTGCCAGCAGCATAGGACTAGCGGGGGTTGAGCAGTACTTC. Its protein is CASSIGLAGVEQYF. This chain links TRBV7-9 with TRBJ2-7; the match to TRBD2 covers 13 bases. CDR3 length: 14 amino acids. V was pared by 5 bases and J by 7 bases, with 5 bases of the junction left unmatched. CDR1 and CDR2 from the germline V gene are SEHNR and FQNEAQ (reference sequence).

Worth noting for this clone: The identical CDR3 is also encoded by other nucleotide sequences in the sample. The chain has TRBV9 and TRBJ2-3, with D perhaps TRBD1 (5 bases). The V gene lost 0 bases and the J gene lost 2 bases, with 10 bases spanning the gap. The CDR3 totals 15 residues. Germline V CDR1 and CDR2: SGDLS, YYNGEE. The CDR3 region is CASSVGQGSTDTQYF. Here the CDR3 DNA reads TGTGCCAGCAGCGTAGGTCAGGGTTCCACAGATACGCAGTATTTT.

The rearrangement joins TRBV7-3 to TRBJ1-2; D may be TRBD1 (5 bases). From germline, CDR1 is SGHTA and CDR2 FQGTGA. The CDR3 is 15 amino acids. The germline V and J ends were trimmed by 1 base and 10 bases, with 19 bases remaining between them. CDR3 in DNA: TGTGCCAGCAGCTTAAAGGCAGGAATCGGGGGATCCTACACCTTC. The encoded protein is CASSLKAGIGGSYTF.

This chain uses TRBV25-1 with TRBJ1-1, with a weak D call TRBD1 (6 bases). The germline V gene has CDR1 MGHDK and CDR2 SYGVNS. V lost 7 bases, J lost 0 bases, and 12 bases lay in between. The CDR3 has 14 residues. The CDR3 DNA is TGTGCCAGCACATTGGACAGTTTGAACACTGAAGCTTTCTTT. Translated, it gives CASTLDSLNTEAFF.

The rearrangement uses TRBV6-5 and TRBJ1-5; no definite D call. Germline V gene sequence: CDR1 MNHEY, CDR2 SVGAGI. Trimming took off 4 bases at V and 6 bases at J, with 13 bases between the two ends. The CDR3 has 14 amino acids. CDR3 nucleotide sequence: TGTGCCAGCAGTTTGAGGATTATGGCTCAGCCCCAGCATTTT. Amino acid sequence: CASSLRIMAQPQHF.

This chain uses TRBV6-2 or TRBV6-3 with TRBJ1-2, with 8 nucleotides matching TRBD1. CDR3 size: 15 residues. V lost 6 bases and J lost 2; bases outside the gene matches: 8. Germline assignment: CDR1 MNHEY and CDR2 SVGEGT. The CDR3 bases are TGTGCCAGCAGCCGACAGGGGAGTGAAAACTATGGCTACACCTTC. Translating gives CASSRQGSENYGYTF.

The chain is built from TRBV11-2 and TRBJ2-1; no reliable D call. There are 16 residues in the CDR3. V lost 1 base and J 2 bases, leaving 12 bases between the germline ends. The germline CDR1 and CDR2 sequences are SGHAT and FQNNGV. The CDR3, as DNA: TGTGCCAGCAGCTTAGTGTTCTTACCCCCCTACAATGAGCAGTTCTTC. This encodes CASSLVFLPPYNEQFF.

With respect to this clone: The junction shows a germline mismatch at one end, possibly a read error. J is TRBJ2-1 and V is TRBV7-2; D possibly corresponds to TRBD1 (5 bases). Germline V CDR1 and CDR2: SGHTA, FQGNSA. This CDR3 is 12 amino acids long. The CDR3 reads CASSFHGQPLVF. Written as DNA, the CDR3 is TGTGCCAGCAGCTTCCACGGACAACCGCTGGTCTTC.

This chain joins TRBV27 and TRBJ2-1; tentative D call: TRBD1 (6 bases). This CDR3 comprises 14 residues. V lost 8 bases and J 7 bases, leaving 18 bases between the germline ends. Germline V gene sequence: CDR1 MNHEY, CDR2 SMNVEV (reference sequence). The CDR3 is CASRGTPGPNEQFF. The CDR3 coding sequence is TGTGCCAGCCGAGGGACACCGGGACCTAATGAGCAGTTCTTC.

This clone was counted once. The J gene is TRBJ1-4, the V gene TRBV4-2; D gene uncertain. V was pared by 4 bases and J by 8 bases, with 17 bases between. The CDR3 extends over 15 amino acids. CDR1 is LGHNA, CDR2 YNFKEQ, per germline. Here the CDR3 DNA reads TGTGCCAGCAGCCCGGACGGTCCAAGAGGGGAAAAACTGTTTTTT. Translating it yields CASSPDGPRGEKLFF.

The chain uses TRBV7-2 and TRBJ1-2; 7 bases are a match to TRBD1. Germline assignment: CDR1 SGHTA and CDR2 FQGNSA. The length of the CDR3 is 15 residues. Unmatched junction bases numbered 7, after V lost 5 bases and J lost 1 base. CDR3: CASSLGTVGNYGYTF. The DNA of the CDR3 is TGTGCCAGCAGCCTCGGGACAGTGGGTAACTATGGCTACACCTTC.

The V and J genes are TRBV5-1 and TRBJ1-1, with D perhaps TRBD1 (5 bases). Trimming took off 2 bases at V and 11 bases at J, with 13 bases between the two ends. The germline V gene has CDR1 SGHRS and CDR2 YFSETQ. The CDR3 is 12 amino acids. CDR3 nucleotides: TGCGCCAGCAGCTTACGGGGGAGGCTGGCTTTCTTT. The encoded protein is CASSLRGRLAFF.

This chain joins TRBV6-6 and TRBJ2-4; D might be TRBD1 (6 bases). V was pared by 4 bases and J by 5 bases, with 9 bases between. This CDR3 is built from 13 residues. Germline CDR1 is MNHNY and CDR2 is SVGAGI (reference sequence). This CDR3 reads CASSSRTENIQYF. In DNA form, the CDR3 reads TGTGCCAGCAGTTCACGGACAGAAAACATTCAGTACTTC.

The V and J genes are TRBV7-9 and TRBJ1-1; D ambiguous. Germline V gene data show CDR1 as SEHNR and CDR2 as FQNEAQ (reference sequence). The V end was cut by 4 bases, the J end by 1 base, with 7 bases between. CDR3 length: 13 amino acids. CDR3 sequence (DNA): TGTGCCAGCAGCTCGCCCTGGAACACTGAAGCTTTCTTT. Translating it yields CASSSPWNTEAFF. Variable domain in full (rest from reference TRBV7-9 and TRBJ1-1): DTGVSQNPRHKITKRGQNVTFRCDPISEHNRLYWYRQTLGQGPEFLTYFQNEAQLEKSRLLSDRFSAERPKGSFSTLEIQRTEQGDSAMYLCASSSPWNTEAFFGQGTRLTVV.

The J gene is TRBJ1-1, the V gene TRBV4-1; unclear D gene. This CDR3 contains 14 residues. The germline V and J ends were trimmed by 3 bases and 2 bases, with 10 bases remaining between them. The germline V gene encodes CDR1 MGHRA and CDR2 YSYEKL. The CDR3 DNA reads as TGCGCCAGCAGCCACCCGGGGAGAAACACTGAAGCTTTCTTT. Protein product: CASSHPGRNTEAFF.

The CDR3: CASSLGQFGQPQHF. In DNA, the CDR3 is TGTGCCAGCAGCTTGGGGCAGTTCGGGCAGCCCCAGCATTTT. The V and J genes are TRBV5-5 and TRBJ1-5; D ambiguous. CDR1 is SGHKS and CDR2 is YYEKEE in the germline V gene (reference sequence). This CDR3 contains 14 residues. Trimming cost V 0 bases and J 7 bases, with 11 bases left between them.

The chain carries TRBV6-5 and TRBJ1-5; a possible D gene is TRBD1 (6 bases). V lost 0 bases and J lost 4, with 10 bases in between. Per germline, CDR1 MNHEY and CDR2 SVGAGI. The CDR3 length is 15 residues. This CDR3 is CASSYSRGNNQPQHF. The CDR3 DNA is TGTGCCAGCAGTTACTCCAGGGGAAATAATCAGCCCCAGCATTTT.